This passage covers 32 T cell receptor beta chains from one sample sequenced in a study of blood T cells in healthy people across ages. Together with a sample-barcoded 5' primer, a J-beta primer mix was included in a second PCR lasting roughly 6 to 12 cycles. TCRdb used MiXCR to reprocess the 5' RACE reads, holding one entry per CDR3 protein. The table includes 650,000 to 700,000 distinct CDR3 sequences, about 30% detected once. Sequencing was carried out using blood. These receptor sequences come from a woman over 75 in good health.

This clonotype appeared a single time. This may arise from a read error, as a much more abundant clone is one base away. CDR3 amino acids: CASCVGVSKGYGYTF. CDR3 DNA sequence: TGTGCCAGCTGCGTAGGAGTGTCTAAGGGCTATGGCTACACCTTC. The chain is built from TRBV9 and TRBJ1-2; D is unclear. Germline CDR1 is SGDLS and CDR2 is YYNGEE. The CDR3 is 15 amino acids.

In the case of this clonotype: With a much larger clone just one base away, this may be a read error. The rearrangement links TRBV30 to TRBJ2-3, with D maybe TRBD2 (5 bases). Looked up from germline, CDR1 is GTSNPN and CDR2 is SVGIG (reference sequence). CDR3 length: 13 amino acids. V lost 1 base to trimming and J lost 0 bases, with 5 bases between them. The CDR3 bases are TGTGCCTGGAGTGGCGGGAGCACAGATACGCAGTATTTT. As protein: CAWSGGSTDTQYF.

This clonotype occurred many times. A read error may explain this, as a much larger clone is one base away. This chain links TRBV6-1 with TRBJ2-7; tentatively, D is TRBD1 (6 bases). The V gene lost 4 bases and the J gene lost 1 base, with 17 bases spanning the gap. In germline, CDR1 is MNHNS, CDR2 SASEGT. CDR3 length equals 16 residues. Here the CDR3 reads CASSATWGTNSYEQYF. DNA of the CDR3: TGTGCCAGCAGTGCGACTTGGGGGACAAATTCCTACGAGCAGTACTTC.

In this sample, this clonotype turned up many times. The V gene is TRBV12-3 or TRBV12-4, the J gene TRBJ2-1; 9 bases agree with TRBD2. CDR3 length: 21 residues. The J segment lost 0 bases and the V segment lost 4 bases, leaving 19 bases of the junction unmatched. CDR3: CASSSILRGAGGALSYNEQFF. The DNA of the CDR3 is TGTGCCAGCAGTTCAATCCTCCGGGGAGCGGGGGGAGCGCTCTCCTACAATGAGCAGTTCTTC.

This clonotype has ten or more counts. This chain links TRBV3-1 with TRBJ2-3, with TRBD2 matching over 7 bases. Germline loops: CDR1 LGHDT, CDR2 YNNKEL (reference sequence). J lost 10 bases, V lost 1 base, and 2 bases had no gene match. The CDR3 totals 12 residues. Here the CDR3 DNA reads TGTGCCAGCAGCCAAGCGGGGGGAGCGCAGTATTTT. Translating it yields CASSQAGGAQYF.

The chain combines TRBV5-1 with TRBJ2-7; 9 bases agree with TRBD1. V was pared by 4 bases and J by 0 bases, with 5 bases of the junction left unmatched. This CDR3 comprises 15 residues. The V gene's germline CDR1 is SGHRS and CDR2 YFSETQ. The CDR3 here is CASSAGQGPSYEQYF. CDR3 coding DNA: TGCGCCAGCAGCGCTGGACAGGGGCCCTCCTACGAGCAGTACTTC.

This clonotype was counted at least ten times. This chain uses TRBV7-9 with TRBJ1-5, with TRBD1 as a possible D gene (6 bases). V was shortened by 3 bases and J by 2 bases, with 11 bases between the two germline ends. This CDR3 is 15 amino acids long. Germline V CDR1 and CDR2: SEHNR, FQNEAQ (reference sequence). The CDR3 reads CASSFGGAGNQPQHF. CDR3 coding DNA: TGTGCCAGCAGCTTTGGGGGGGCGGGCAATCAGCCCCAGCATTTT.

The V gene is TRBV21-1, the J gene TRBJ2-5; the DNA was not compared with TRBD1, the D call given in the table. TRBV21-1 is annotated as a pseudogene. The CDR3 runs to 14 residues. CDR3 sequence (DNA): TGTGCCAGCAGCAAAGAGGGGGTCAAAGGAGCCCAGTACTTC. Encoded protein: CASSKEGVKGAQYF.

Many counts were recorded for this clonotype. This chain uses TRBV7-9 with TRBJ1-1; D gene uncertain. CDR1 and CDR2 from the germline V gene are SEHNR and FQNEAQ (reference sequence). V lost 5 bases and J 2 bases, leaving 12 bases between the germline ends. The CDR3 is 14 amino acids. The CDR3 nucleotides are TGTGCCAGCAGCCCCCAACTGACAAACACTGAAGCTTTCTTT. It translates to CASSPQLTNTEAFF. Looking up the rest from reference TRBV7-9 and TRBJ1-1 gives the full variable domain: DTGVSQNPRHKITKRGQNVTFRCDPISEHNRLYWYRQTLGQGPEFLTYFQNEAQLEKSRLLSDRFSAERPKGSFSTLEIQRTEQGDSAMYLCASSPQLTNTEAFFGQGTRLTVV.

The table lists this clonotype with many counts. The rearrangement uses TRBV7-9 and TRBJ1-6; D not certain. Germline V gene data show CDR1 as SEHNR and CDR2 as FQNEAQ (reference sequence). The CDR3 contains 12 residues. The germline V and J ends were trimmed by 1 base and 14 bases, with 9 bases remaining between them. CDR3 bases: TGTGCCAGCAGCTTAGTAGCCAACTCCCTCCACTTT. Its protein is CASSLVANSLHF. The complete variable domain, with remaining parts taken from reference TRBV7-9 and TRBJ1-6, reads DTGVSQNPRHKITKRGQNVTFRCDPISEHNRLYWYRQTLGQGPEFLTYFQNEAQLEKSRLLSDRFSAERPKGSFSTLEIQRTEQGDSAMYLCASSLVANSLHFGNGTRLTVT.

This clonotype has ten or more counts. CDR3 DNA: TGTGCCATCAGTCGGACAGACCAAAACTATGGCTACACCTTC. Its translation: CAISRTDQNYGYTF. This chain links TRBV10-3 with TRBJ1-2; D is possibly TRBD1 (6 bases). The CDR3 covers 14 residues. The germline gives CDR1 ENHRY, CDR2 SYGVKD. Trimming shortened V by 5 bases and J by 2 bases, and 12 bases separated the two germline ends.

This clonotype was picked up a small number of times. V is TRBV5-1 and J is TRBJ2-3; D is tentatively TRBD1 or TRBD2 (5 bases each). CDR1 SGHRS and CDR2 YFSETQ come from the germline V gene. Trimming left V 2 bases short and J 6 bases short, with 19 bases between. The CDR3 contains 16 residues. The CDR3 sequence is CASSFPWGKRGDTQYF. CDR3 DNA: TGCGCCAGCAGCTTCCCATGGGGGAAGCGTGGCGATACGCAGTATTTT.

In regard to this clonotype: A much larger clonotype is one base distant, so this may be a read error. The chain is built from TRBV5-6 and TRBJ2-7; D is possibly TRBD2 (6 bases). Near its end, the DNA agrees better with TRBJ2-5, so the J call may be wrong. CDR3 length: 13 amino acids. CDR1 SGHDT and CDR2 YYEEEE come from the germline V gene. As DNA, the CDR3 is TGTGCCAGTAGCAGGGAGGTCTGGGAGACCCAGTACTTC. Encoded protein: CASSREVWETQYF.

This clonotype was counted between two and nine times. A single base separates this from a much larger clone, so it may be a read error. The chain links TRBV3-1 to TRBJ2-7; unclear D gene. Per the germline V gene, CDR1 is LGHDT and CDR2 is YNNKEL (reference sequence). This CDR3 is 18 amino acids long. CDR3 bases: TGTGCCAGCTGCCAAGATACCTTGTTCGCTACGCTTTCCTACGAGCAGTACTTC. This encodes CASCQDTLFATLSYEQYF.

The rearrangement joins TRBV2 to TRBJ1-1; D is unclear. Trimming took off 4 bases at V and 1 base at J, with 7 bases between the two ends. This CDR3 spans 13 amino acids. The V gene's germline CDR1 is SNHLY and CDR2 FYNNEI. CDR3 loop: CASSVSANTEAFF. In DNA form, the CDR3 reads TGTGCCAGCAGTGTATCAGCGAACACTGAAGCTTTCTTT. Supplemented by reference TRBV2 and TRBJ1-1, the full variable domain reads EPEVTQTPSHQVTQMGQEVILRCVPISNHLYFYWYRQILGQKVEFLVSFYNNEISEKSEIFDDQFSVERPDGSNFTLKIRSTKLEDSAMYFCASSVSANTEAFFGQGTRLTVV.

The chain combines TRBV20-1 with TRBJ2-1; the D call may be TRBD1 or TRBD2 (6 bases each). Between the trimmed V and J ends, which lost 7 bases and 10 bases, there was a span of 17 bases. Germline V gives CDR1 DFQATT, CDR2 SNEGSKA (reference sequence). The CDR3 sequence is 12 residues long. The CDR3 coding sequence is TGCAGTGGCCGGGGGCAGCCCTACGAGCAGTTCTTC. Encoded protein: CSGRGQPYEQFF.

The table lists this clonotype with a few counts. The chain is built from TRBV7-9 and TRBJ1-4; no firm D call. The germline V and J ends were trimmed by 5 bases and 0 bases, with 10 bases remaining between them. Germline V CDR1 and CDR2: SEHNR, FQNEAQ (reference sequence). The CDR3 spans 15 residues. The CDR3 DNA sequence: TGTGCCAGCAGCCGAACGGGTGCAACTAATGAAAAACTGTTTTTT. It encodes CASSRTGATNEKLFF.

At least ten counts were recorded for this clonotype. This sequence joins TRBV5-1 and TRBJ2-1; TRBD1 agrees at 10 bases. The germline CDR1 and CDR2 sequences are SGHRS and YFSETQ. Trimming removed 3 bases from V and 9 bases from J; junction bases left unmatched: 9. There are 15 residues in the CDR3. CDR3 sequence (DNA): TGCGCCAGCAGCTACGGACAGGGGGTCCGGAGTGAGCAGTTCTTC. Protein: CASSYGQGVRSEQFF.

This clonotype was recorded only once. A much larger clone sits a single nucleotide away, making a read error possible. This chain connects TRBV5-1 to TRBJ1-2; 9 bases align to TRBD1. The CDR3 extends over 13 amino acids. The germline V gene encodes CDR1 SGHRS and CDR2 YFSETQ. This CDR3 is CASSEDRGRGHTF. The CDR3 region has the DNA TGCGCCAGCAGCGAGGACAGGGGACGTGGCCACACCTTC. The full variable domain, in which reference TRBV5-1 and TRBJ1-2 provide the parts outside the CDR3, is KAGVTQTPRYLIKTRGQQVTLSCSPISGHRSVSWYQQTPGQGLQFLFEYFSETQRNKGNFPGRFSGRQFSNSRSEMNVSTLELGDSALYLCASSEDRGRGHTFGSGTRLTVV.

As regards this clonotype: This may stem from a read error, because a much larger clone lies one nucleotide away. The chain is built from TRBV29-1 and TRBJ2-4; perhaps TRBD1 as D (5 bases). The J call may be incorrect, as the DNA end agrees better with TRBJ2-7. CDR1 is SQVTM and CDR2 is ANQGSEA in the germline V gene. The CDR3 has 14 residues. This chain's CDR3 is CSAQGWPLSSEQYF. The CDR3 DNA sequence: TGCAGCGCCCAGGGATGGCCCCTATCCTCCGAGCAGTACTTC.

This clonotype has just a few counts. The chain recombines TRBV28 with TRBJ1-5, with a weak D call TRBD1 (5 bases). Germline lookup yields CDR1 MDHEN and CDR2 SYDVKM. CDR3 length: 15 amino acids. Trimming pared 6 bases from V and 1 base from J, leaving 13 bases between. This chain's CDR3 is CASSLQWGSNQPQHF. The CDR3, as DNA: TGTGCCAGCAGCTTACAGTGGGGGAGCAATCAGCCCCAGCATTTT.

This clonotype was counted at least ten times. The genes are TRBV7-2 and TRBJ2-1, with D hard to call. V was clipped by 1 base and J by 10 bases, with 17 bases between them. The V gene's germline CDR1 is SGHTA and CDR2 FQGNSA. This CDR3 spans 15 amino acids. The CDR3 DNA reads TGTGCCAGCAGCTTAGTAATAGGGCCACTCAGAGAGCAGTTCTTC. Translation gives CASSLVIGPLREQFF.

Ten or more counts support this clonotype. The chain joins TRBV18 to TRBJ2-1; no definite D call. From germline, CDR1 is KGHSH and CDR2 LQKENI. The CDR3 has 13 amino acids. The V and J ends lost 2 bases and 5 bases respectively, with 7 bases between them. CDR3 loop: CASSPTVNNEQFF. In DNA, the CDR3 is TGTGCCAGCTCACCAACAGTAAACAATGAGCAGTTCTTC.

This clonotype was seen more than once but under ten times. The genes are TRBV20-1 and TRBJ1-4, with TRBD1 identical over 7 bases. The trim removed 1 base at V and 5 bases at J, leaving 4 bases unmatched. Germline V gene sequence: CDR1 DFQATT, CDR2 SNEGSKA (reference sequence). The CDR3 sequence is 14 residues long. CDR3 residues: CSARVQGGNEKLFF. CDR3 nucleotides: TGCAGTGCTAGAGTTCAGGGGGGGAATGAAAAACTGTTTTTT.

Comments on this clonotype: This clone may be a read error of a much larger clone one base away. CDR3 DNA: TGTGCCAGCAGCCGGCTACAGGTGATCCGGTACTTC. Encoded protein: CASSRLQVIRYF. This sequence joins TRBV14 and TRBJ2-5; a weak D match, TRBD1 (5 bases). Per germline, CDR1 SGHDN and CDR2 FVKESK. The CDR3 sequence is 12 residues long. The ends were cut back, 4 bases at V and 13 bases at J, with 16 bases in the middle.

Concerning this clonotype itself: Since the CDR3 does not end with the conserved phenylalanine or tryptophan, this likely comes from a read error. The chain is built from TRBV12-5 and TRBJ1-1, with a tentative D call TRBD1 (6 bases). The CDR3 contains 15 residues. The germline gives CDR1 LGHNT, CDR2 FRNRAP. With 1 base removed from V and 2 bases from J, the gap between germline ends came to 11 bases. The CDR3 nucleotides read TGTGCTAGTGGTTTGGGACGGACAGTTAACACTGAAGCTTTCTTG. Translation: CASGLGRTVNTEAFL.

A few counts support this clonotype. This chain joins TRBV5-1 and TRBJ1-1; D possibly corresponds to TRBD1 (5 bases). Trimming shortened V by 4 bases and J by 4 bases, and 17 bases separated the two germline ends. CDR3 length: 15 residues. The germline V gene encodes CDR1 SGHRS and CDR2 YFSETQ. CDR3 in amino acids: CASSPGGGTGTEAFF. The CDR3 DNA follows: TGCGCCAGCAGCCCTGGTGGGGGGACTGGCACTGAAGCTTTCTTT.

Many counts were recorded for this clonotype. This chain joins TRBV4-3 and TRBJ1-2; possibly TRBD1 for D (6 bases). Germline CDR1 and CDR2: LGHNA and YSLEER. CDR3 size: 15 residues. Deletions cut 0 bases from V and 4 bases from J, with 12 bases between. The CDR3 DNA reads TGCGCCAGCAGCCAAGATCCAGGGGATATCTATGGCTACACCTTC. This codes for CASSQDPGDIYGYTF.

This clonotype was observed many times. The chain joins TRBV4-2 to TRBJ1-1; 7 nucleotides agree with TRBD1. The CDR3 sequence is 15 residues long. CDR1 and CDR2 (germline): LGHNA, YNFKEQ. V shed 6 bases and J 0 bases; nucleotides not matched to a gene: 7. CDR3 protein: CASRRSGQMNTEAFF. The DNA of the CDR3 is TGTGCCAGCAGAAGATCGGGACAGATGAACACTGAAGCTTTCTTT.

The chain employs TRBV10-3 and TRBJ1-4; TRBD1 matches at 10 bases. The CDR3 sequence is 15 residues long. CDR1 is ENHRY and CDR2 is SYGVKD in the germline V gene. The V and J ends lost 3 bases and 7 bases, in that order; junction bases with no gene match: 5. CDR3 coding DNA: TGTGCCATCAGTGAACCGGACAGGGGGTCTGAAAAACTGTTTTTT. Translation: CAISEPDRGSEKLFF.

At least ten counts were recorded for this clonotype. This chain uses TRBV29-1 with TRBJ2-7; 7 bases map to TRBD1. Germline V gives CDR1 SQVTM, CDR2 ANQGSEA. The trim removed 8 bases at V and 7 bases at J, leaving 17 bases unmatched. The CDR3 is made up of 14 amino acids. The CDR3 is CSFMAGQVSGEQYF. The CDR3, as DNA: TGCAGCTTTATGGCAGGACAGGTCTCTGGTGAGCAGTACTTC.

The rearrangement links TRBV4-1 to TRBJ1-1; D ambiguous. V was trimmed by 1 base and J by 12 bases, leaving 15 bases between them. Looked up from germline, CDR1 is MGHRA and CDR2 is YSYEKL. The CDR3 has 13 amino acids. The DNA of the CDR3 is TGCGCCAGCAGCCAAGTGGAGTGGGCCGGGACTTTCTTT. Protein sequence: CASSQVEWAGTFF.